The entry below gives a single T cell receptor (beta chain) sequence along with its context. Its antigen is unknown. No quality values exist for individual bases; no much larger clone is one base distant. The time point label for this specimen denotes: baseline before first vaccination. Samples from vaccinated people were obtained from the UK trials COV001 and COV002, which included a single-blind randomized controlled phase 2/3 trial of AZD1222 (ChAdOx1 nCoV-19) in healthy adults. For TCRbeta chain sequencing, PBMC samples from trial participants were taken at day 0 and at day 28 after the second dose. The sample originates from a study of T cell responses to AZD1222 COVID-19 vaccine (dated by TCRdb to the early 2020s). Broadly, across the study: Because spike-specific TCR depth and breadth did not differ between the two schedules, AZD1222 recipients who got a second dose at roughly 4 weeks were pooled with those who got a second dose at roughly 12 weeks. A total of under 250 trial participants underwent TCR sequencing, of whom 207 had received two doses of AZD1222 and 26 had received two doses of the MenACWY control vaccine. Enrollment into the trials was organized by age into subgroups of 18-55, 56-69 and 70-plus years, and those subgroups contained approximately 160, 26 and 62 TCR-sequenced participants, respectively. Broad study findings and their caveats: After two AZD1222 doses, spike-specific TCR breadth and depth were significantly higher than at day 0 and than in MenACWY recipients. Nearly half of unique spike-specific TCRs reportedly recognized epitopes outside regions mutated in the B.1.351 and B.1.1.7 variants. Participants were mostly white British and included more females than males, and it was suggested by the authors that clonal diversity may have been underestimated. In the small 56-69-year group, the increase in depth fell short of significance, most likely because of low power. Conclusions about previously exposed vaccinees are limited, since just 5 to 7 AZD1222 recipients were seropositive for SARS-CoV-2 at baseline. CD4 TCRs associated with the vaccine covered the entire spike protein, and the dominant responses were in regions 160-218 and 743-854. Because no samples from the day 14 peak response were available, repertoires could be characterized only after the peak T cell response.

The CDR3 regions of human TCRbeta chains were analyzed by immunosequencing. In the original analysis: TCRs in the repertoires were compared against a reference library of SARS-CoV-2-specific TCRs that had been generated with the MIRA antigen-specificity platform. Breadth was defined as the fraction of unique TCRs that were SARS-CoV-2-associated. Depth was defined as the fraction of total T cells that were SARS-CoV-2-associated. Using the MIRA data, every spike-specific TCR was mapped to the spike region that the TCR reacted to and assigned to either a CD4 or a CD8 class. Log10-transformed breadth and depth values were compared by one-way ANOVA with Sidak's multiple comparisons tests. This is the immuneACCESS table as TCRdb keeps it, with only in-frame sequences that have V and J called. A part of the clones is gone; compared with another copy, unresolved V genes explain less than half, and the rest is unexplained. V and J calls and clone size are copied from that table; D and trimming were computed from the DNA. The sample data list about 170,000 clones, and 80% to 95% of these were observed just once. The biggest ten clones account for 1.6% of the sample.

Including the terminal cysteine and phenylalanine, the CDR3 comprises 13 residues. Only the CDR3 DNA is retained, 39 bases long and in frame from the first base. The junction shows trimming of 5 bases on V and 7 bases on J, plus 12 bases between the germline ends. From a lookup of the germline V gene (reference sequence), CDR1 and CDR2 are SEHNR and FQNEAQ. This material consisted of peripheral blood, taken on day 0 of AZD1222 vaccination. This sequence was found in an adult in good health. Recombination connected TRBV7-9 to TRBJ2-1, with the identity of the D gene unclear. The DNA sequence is TGTGCCAGCAGCCCCCACCCCGGGAATGAGCAGTTCTTC. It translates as CASSPHPGNEQFF.